This T cell receptor beta chain is from a study of T cells expressing NK-cell markers. After re-calling the 5' RACE reads, TCRdb lists one entry per CDR3 protein, DNA absent. The sample yields 350,000 to 450,000 distinct CDR3 sequences, of which the top ten take up around 4.9%. Germline assignment: CDR1 MDHEN and CDR2 SYDVKM. The CDR3 has 17 amino acids. The chain recombines TRBV28 with TRBJ2-5; the D call from TCRdb, TRBD1, cannot be confirmed without DNA. This TCR was recovered from a man between 18 and 69 years old in good health. Material for sequencing was blood T cells: a sorted CD56 or NKG2C T cell subset, CD4+ or CD8+ T cells, or bulk PBMC T cells (not recorded which). The CDR3 sequence: CASGWGTGGSFQETQYF. Complete variable domain (other parts from reference TRBV28 and TRBJ2-5): DVKVTQSSRYLVKRTGEKVFLECVQDMDHENMFWYRQDPGLGLRLIYFSYDVKMKEKGDIPEGYSVSREKKERFSLILESASTNQTSMYLCASGWGTGGSFQETQYFGPGTRLLVL.